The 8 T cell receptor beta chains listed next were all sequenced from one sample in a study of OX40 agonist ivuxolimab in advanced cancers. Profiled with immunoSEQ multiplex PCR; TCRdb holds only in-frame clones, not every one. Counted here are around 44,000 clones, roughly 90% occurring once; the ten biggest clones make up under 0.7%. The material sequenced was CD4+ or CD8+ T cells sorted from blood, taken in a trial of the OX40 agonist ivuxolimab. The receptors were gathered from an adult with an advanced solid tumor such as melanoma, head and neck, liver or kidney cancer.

The CDR3, as DNA: TGTGCCAGCAGCTCGGGGATCAGAAGCTACACCTTC. Its protein product is CASSSGIRSYTF. The rearrangement links TRBV5-4 to TRBJ1-2; D is unresolved. The germline V gene encodes CDR1 SGHNT and CDR2 YYREEE (reference sequence). The CDR3 is 12 amino acids. The V and J ends lost 3 bases and 9 bases respectively, with 12 bases between them.

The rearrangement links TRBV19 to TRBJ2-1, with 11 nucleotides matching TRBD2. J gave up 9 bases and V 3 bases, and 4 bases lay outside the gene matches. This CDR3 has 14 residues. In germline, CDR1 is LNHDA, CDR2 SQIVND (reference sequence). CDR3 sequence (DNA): TGTGCCAGTAGTATTAGCGGGGGGGCCAGTGAGCAGTTCTTC. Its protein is CASSISGGASEQFF.

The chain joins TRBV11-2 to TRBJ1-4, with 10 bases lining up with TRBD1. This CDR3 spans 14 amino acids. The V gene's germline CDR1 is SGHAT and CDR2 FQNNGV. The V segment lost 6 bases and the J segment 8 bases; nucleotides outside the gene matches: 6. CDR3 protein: CASRGTGVYEKLFF. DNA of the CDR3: TGTGCCAGCAGGGGGACAGGGGTTTACGAAAAACTGTTTTTT.

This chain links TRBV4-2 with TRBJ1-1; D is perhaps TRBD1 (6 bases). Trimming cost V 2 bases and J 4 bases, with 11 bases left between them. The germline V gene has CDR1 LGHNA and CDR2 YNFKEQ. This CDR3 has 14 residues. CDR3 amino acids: CASSQSGDPTEAFF. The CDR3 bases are TGTGCCAGCAGCCAATCAGGGGACCCCACTGAAGCTTTCTTT.

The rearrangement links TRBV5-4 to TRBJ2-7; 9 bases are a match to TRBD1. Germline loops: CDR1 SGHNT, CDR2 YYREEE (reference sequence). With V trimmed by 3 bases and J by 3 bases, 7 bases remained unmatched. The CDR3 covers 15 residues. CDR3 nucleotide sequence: TGTGCCAGCAGCTCCCGGGACAGGGAAGACTACGAGCAGTACTTC. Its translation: CASSSRDREDYEQYF.

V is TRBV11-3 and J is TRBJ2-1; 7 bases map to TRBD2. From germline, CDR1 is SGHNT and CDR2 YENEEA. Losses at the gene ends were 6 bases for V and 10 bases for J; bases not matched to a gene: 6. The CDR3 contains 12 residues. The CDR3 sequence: CASRSQGGEQFF. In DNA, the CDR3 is TGTGCCAGCAGGTCCCAGGGAGGGGAGCAGTTCTTC.

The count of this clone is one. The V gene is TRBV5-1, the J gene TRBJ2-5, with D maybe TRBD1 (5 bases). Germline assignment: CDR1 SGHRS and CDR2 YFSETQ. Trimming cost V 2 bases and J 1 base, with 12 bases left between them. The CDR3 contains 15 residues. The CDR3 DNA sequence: TGCGCCAGCAGCTTATACCCAGGGCTCCAAGAGACCCAGTACTTC. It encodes CASSLYPGLQETQYF.

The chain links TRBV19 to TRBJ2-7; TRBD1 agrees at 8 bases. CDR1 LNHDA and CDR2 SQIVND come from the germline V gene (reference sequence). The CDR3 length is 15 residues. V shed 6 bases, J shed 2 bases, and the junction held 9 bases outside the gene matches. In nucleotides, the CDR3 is TGTGCCAGTAGCTCTAAGGGACAGGAAACCTACGAGCAGTACTTC. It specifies CASSSKGQETYEQYF.